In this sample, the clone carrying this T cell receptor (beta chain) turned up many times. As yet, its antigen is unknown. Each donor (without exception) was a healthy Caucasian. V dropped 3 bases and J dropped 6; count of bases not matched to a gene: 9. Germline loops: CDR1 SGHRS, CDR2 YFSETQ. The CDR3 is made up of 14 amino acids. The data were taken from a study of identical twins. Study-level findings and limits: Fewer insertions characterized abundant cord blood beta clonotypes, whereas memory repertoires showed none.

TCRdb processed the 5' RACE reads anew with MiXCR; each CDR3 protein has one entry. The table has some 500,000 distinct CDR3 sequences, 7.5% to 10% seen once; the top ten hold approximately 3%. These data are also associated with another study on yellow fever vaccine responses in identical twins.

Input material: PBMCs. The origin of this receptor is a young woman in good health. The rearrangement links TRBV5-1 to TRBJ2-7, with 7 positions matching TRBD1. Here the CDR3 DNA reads TGCGCCAGCAGCTCGGACAGGAATTATGCCGAGCAGTACTTC. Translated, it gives CASSSDRNYAEQYF.